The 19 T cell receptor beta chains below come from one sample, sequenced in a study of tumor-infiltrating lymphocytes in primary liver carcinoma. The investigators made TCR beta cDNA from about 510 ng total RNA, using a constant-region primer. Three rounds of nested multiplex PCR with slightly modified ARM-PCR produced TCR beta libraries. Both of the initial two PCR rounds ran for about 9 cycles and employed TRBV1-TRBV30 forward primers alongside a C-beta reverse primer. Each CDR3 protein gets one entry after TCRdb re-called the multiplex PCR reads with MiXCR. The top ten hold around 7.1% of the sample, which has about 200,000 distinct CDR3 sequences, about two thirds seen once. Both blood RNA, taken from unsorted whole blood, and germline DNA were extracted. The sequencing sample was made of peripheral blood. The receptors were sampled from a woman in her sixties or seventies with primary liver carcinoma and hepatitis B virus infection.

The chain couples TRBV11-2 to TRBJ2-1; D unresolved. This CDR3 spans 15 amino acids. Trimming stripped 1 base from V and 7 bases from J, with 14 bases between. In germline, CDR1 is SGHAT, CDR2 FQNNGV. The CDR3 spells CASSLVSGSYNEQFF. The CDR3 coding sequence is TGTGCCAGCAGCTTAGTGTCCGGTAGTTATAATGAGCAGTTCTTC.

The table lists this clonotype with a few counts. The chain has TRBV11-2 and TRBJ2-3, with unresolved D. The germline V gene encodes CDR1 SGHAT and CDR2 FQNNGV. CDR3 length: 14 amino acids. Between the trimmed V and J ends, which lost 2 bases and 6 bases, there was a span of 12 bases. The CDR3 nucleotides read TGTGCCAGCAGCTTAAACCGACAAGGGGATACGCAGTATTTT. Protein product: CASSLNRQGDTQYF.

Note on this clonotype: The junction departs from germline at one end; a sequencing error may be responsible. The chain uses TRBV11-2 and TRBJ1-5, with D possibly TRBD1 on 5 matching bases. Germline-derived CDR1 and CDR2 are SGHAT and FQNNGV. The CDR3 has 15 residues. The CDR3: CASSPREVNNQPQHF. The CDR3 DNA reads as TGTGCTAGCAGCCCCAGGGAAGTGAACAATCAGCCCCAGCATTTT. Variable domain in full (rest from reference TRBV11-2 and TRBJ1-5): EAGVAQSPRYKIIEKRQSVAFWCNPISGHATLYWYQQILGQGPKLLIQFQNNGVVDDSQLPKDRFSAERLKGVDSTLKIQPAKLEDSAVYLCASSPREVNNQPQHFGDGTRLSIL.

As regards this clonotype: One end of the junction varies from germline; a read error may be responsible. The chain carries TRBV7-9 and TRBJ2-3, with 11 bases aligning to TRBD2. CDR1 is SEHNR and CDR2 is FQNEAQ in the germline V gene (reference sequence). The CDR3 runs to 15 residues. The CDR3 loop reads CASSYTSGSKDTQYF. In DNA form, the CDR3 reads TGTGCGAGCAGCTATACTAGCGGGAGCAAAGATACGCAGTATTTT.

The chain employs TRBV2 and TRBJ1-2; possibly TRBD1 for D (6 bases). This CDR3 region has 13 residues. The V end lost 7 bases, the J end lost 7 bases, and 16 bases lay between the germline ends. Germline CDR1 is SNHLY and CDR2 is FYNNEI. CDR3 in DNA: TGTGCCAGCAAGAAGTCAGGGGCTGGTGGCTACACCTTC. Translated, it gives CASKKSGAGGYTF. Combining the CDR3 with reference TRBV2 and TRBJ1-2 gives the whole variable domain EPEVTQTPSHQVTQMGQEVILRCVPISNHLYFYWYRQILGQKVEFLVSFYNNEISEKSEIFDDQFSVERPDGSNFTLKIRSTKLEDSAMYFCASKKSGAGGYTFGSGTRLTVV.

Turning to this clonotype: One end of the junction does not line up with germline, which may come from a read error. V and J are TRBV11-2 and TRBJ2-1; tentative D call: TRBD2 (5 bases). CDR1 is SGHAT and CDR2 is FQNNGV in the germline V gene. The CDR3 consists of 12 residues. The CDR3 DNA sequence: TGTGCCAACAGCTTATACGGGCTAGCATGGTTCTTC. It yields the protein CANSLYGLAWFF. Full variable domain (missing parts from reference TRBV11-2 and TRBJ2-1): EAGVAQSPRYKIIEKRQSVAFWCNPISGHATLYWYQQILGQGPKLLIQFQNNGVVDDSQLPKDRFSAERLKGVDSTLKIQPAKLEDSAVYLCANSLYGLAWFFGPGTRLTVL.

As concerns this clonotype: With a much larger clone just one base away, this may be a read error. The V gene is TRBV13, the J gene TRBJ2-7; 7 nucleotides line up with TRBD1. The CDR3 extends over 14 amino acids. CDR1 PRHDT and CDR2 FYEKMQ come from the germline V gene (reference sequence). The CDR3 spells CAGSEDRRAYEQYF. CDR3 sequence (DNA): TGTGCCGGCAGCGAGGACAGGAGAGCTTACGAGCAGTACTTC.

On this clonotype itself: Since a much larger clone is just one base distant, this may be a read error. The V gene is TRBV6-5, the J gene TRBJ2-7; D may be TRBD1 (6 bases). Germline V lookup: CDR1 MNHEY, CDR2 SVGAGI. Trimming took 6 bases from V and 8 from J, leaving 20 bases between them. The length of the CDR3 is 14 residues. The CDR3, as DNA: TGTGCCAGCAGGGGGCCCAGGGGCTTCCACAAGCAGTACTTC. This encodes CASRGPRGFHKQYF.

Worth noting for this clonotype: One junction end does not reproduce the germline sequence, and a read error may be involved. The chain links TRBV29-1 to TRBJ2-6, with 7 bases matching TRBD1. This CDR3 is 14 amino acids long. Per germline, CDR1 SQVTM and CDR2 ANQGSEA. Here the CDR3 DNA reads TGCAGTGTGGGACAGAGCTCCGGGACCAACGTCCTGACCTTC. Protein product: CSVGQSSGTNVLTF.

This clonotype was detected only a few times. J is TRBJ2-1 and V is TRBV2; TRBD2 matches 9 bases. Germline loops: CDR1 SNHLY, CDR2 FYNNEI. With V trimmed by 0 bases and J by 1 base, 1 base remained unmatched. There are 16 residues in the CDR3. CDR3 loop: CASSEASGRSYNEQFF. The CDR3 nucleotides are TGTGCCAGCAGTGAAGCTAGCGGGAGATCCTACAATGAGCAGTTCTTC.

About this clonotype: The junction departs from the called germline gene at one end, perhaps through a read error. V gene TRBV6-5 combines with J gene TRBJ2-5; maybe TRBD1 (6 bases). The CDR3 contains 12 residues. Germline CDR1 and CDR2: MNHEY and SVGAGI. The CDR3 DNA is TGTGCCAGCACAGGGAGCCAGGGGACCCATTACTTC. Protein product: CASTGSQGTHYF.

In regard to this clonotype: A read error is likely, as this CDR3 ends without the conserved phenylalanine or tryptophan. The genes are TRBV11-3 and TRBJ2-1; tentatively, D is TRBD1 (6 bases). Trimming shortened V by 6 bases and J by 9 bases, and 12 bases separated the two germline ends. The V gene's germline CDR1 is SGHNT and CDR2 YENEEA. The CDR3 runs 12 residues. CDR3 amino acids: CASSLQGFEQFS. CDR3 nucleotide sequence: TGTGCCAGCAGTTTACAGGGATTTGAGCAGTTCTCC.

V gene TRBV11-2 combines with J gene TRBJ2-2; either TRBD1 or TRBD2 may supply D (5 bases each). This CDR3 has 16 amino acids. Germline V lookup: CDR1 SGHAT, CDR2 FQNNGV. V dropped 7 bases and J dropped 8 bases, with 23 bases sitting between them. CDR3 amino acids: CASNHTGPGRGGELFF. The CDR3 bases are TGTGCCAGCAACCATACGGGGCCAGGGAGAGGTGGGGAGCTGTTTTTT.

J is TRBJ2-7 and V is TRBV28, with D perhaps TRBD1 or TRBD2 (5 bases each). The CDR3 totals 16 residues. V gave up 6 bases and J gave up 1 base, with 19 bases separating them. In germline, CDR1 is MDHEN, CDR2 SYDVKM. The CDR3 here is CASSPLRGTSSYEQYF. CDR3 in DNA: TGTGCCAGCAGCCCTCTGCGAGGGACGAGTTCCTACGAGCAGTACTTC.

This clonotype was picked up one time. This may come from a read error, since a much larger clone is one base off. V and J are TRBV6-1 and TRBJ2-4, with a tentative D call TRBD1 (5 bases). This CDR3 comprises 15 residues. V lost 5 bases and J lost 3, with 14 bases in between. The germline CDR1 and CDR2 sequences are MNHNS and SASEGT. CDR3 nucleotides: TGTGCCAGCAGTTCCCGACAGCGTATCAAAAACATTCAGTACTTC. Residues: CASSSRQRIKNIQYF.

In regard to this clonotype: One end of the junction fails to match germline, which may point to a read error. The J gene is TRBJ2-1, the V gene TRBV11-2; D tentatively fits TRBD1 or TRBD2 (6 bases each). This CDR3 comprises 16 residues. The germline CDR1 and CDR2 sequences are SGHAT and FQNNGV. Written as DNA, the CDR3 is TGTGCCAGTACCCGGGGGCGCTCAAGCTCCTACGATGAGCAATTCTTC. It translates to CASTRGRSSSYDEQFF. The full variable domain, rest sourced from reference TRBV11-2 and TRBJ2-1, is EAGVAQSPRYKIIEKRQSVAFWCNPISGHATLYWYQQILGQGPKLLIQFQNNGVVDDSQLPKDRFSAERLKGVDSTLKIQPAKLEDSAVYLCASTRGRSSSYDEQFFGPGTRLTVL.

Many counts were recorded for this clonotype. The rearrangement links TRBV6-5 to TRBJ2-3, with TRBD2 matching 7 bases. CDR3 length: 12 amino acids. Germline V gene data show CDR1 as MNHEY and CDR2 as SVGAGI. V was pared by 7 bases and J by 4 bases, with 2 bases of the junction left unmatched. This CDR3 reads CASMGGADTQYF. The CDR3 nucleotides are TGTGCCAGCATGGGAGGGGCAGATACGCAGTATTTT.

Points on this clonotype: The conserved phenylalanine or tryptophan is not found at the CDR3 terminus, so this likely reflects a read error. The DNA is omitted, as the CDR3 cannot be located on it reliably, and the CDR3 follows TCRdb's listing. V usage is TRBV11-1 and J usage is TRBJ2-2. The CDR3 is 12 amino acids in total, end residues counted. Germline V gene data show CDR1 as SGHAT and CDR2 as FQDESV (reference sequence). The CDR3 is CASSPLPGEPFV.

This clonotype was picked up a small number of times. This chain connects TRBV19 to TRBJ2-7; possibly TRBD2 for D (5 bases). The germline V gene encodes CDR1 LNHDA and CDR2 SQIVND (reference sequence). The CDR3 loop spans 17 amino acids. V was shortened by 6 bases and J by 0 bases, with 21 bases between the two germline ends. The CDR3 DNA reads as TGTGCCAGTAGAAAAGACGGACGGGGTGATAGCTCCTACGAGCAGTACTTC. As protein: CASRKDGRGDSSYEQYF.